A selection of T cell receptor beta chains follows, all from one sample in a study of T cell responses to AZD1222 COVID-19 vaccine. TCRdb's copy holds only in-frame clones and misses some; the assay was immunoSEQ multiplex PCR. Of more than 75,000 clones in the sample, about nine tenths were seen once. The material sequenced was peripheral blood, taken 28 days after the second AZD1222 dose. Receptor source: an adult who received the AZD1222 COVID-19 vaccine. CDR3s include the opening cysteine and the closing phenylalanine or tryptophan. Each record gives: D gene, V gene, clone size, CDR3 length, J gene, CDR3 DNA, CDR3 protein. The D gene is left open where the match is weak. Clone size is given for some rows only: seen once, a few or many times, or a class if the clone is expanded.

-	TRBV6-5	-	14	TRBJ2-3	TGTGCCAGCAGACGGGGCTACAACGCAGATACGCAGTATTTT	CASRRGYNADTQYF
TRBD1	TRBV10-3	once	13	TRBJ1-3	TGTGCCATCAGCGGACAGGGAGGAAACACCATATATTTT	CAISGQGGNTIYF
-	TRBV7-3	-	19	TRBJ1-6	TGTGCCAGCAGCACCAATGAGACCCACGGGACACCGAATAATTCACCCCTCCACTTT	CASSTNETHGTPNNSPLHF
-	TRBV5-1	-	14	TRBJ1-3	TGCGCCAGCAGCAGGGGGGCCTCTGGAAACACCATATATTTT	CASSRGASGNTIYF
TRBD1	TRBV28	-	15	TRBJ2-2	TGTGCCAGCAGTTTAGGGACAGTCAACACCGGGGAGCTGTTTTTT	CASSLGTVNTGELFF
TRBD1	TRBV18	-	17	TRBJ1-1	TGTGCCAGCTCACCGGGACAGGGGCCGGGGATGAACACTGAAGCTTTCTTT	CASSPGQGPGMNTEAFF
TRBD1	TRBV6-5	few	15	TRBJ1-4	TGTGCCAGCAGTGACTCCAGCGGACAGGGAGGAAAACTGTTTTTT	CASSDSSGQGGKLFF
TRBD2	TRBV4-2	-	17	TRBJ2-1	TGTGCCAGCAGCCAAGGGCTAGCGGGGGGCTCGTACAATGAGCAGTTCTTC	CASSQGLAGGSYNEQFF
TRBD1	TRBV19	-	14	TRBJ1-1	TGTGCCAGTCAATCCACTCAGGGGGGAACTGAAGCTTTCTTT	CASQSTQGGTEAFF
-	TRBV5-4	-	13	TRBJ1-2	TGTGCCAGCAGCTTGGACGGGGGAAATGGCTACACCTTC	CASSLDGGNGYTF
-	TRBV7-2	-	15	TRBJ2-5	TGTGCCAGCAGCCCCTCAGGCCCATTCCAAGAGACCCAGTACTTC	CASSPSGPFQETQYF
-	TRBV18	-	13	TRBJ1-1	TGTGCCAGCTCAGCATCACTGGCACCTGAAGCTTTCTTT	CASSASLAPEAFF
TRBD1	TRBV7-8	-	14	TRBJ2-5	TGTGCCAGCAGCTCCCGGACAGGTCGCGAGACCCAGTACTTC	CASSSRTGRETQYF
-	TRBV5-4	-	14	TRBJ2-5	TGTGCCAGCAGCGAAGGACCGGTCCAAGAGACCCAGTACTTC	CASSEGPVQETQYF
-	TRBV28	-	13	TRBJ2-1	TGTGCCAGCAGTTCCCACATGGGGAATGAGCAGTTCTTC	CASSSHMGNEQFF
TRBD1	TRBV19	-	17	TRBJ2-3	TGTGCCAGTAGTTCCCGCCCACAGGGGGCAATCACAGATACGCAGTATTTT	CASSSRPQGAITDTQYF
-	TRBV7-2	-	15	TRBJ1-4	TGTGCCAGCAGCTTATCGTCCGGTCAGCAAGAAAAACTGTTTTTT	CASSLSSGQQEKLFF
TRBD1	TRBV18	-	13	TRBJ2-7	TGTGCCAGCTCTCGACAGGGGGACTACGAGCAGTACTTC	CASSRQGDYEQYF
-	TRBV6-5	-	15	TRBJ2-1	TGTGCCAGCATTGGACAGCCGAGCTCCTACAATGAGCAGTTCTTC	CASIGQPSSYNEQFF
-	TRBV10-1	-	14	TRBJ1-5	TGCGCCAGCAGTGAATCAGGGACGGGGCAGCCCCAGCATTTT	CASSESGTGQPQHF
-	TRBV5-1	-	15	TRBJ2-1	TGCGCCAGCAGTCCTCCCCGGACGCTTTACAATGAGCAGTTCTTC	CASSPPRTLYNEQFF
-	TRBV30	-	15	TRBJ1-1	TGTGCCTGGAGTGGTAAAGGGGTAATCGGCACTGAAGCTTTCTTT	CAWSGKGVIGTEAFF
-	TRBV7-9	-	12	TRBJ2-7	TGTGCCAGCAGCTTAGACATCGGCGAGCAGTACTTC	CASSLDIGEQYF